One sample yielded the 22 T cell receptor beta chains listed below, sequenced in a study of T cells expressing NK-cell markers. TCRdb processed the 5' RACE reads again and assigns one entry to each CDR3 protein, with no DNA. Here the sample table reports 400,000 to 550,000 distinct CDR3 sequences. The sequenced sample consisted of blood T cells: a sorted CD56 or NKG2C T cell subset, CD4+ or CD8+ T cells, or bulk PBMC T cells (not recorded which). All receptors come from a woman between 18 and 69 years old in good health.

The V call is TRBV3-1, the J call TRBJ2-3; TCRdb indicates TRBD2, and absent DNA this call remains unverified. The length of the CDR3 is 16 residues. The V gene's germline CDR1 is LGHDT and CDR2 YNNKEL (reference sequence). The CDR3 protein is CASSQGTRTSTDTQYF.

The chain employs TRBV9 and TRBJ2-3. CDR3 length equals 15 residues. CDR1 SGDLS and CDR2 YYNGEE come from the germline V gene. CDR3 region: CASSQGMGSTDTQYF.

The chain has TRBV12-3 or TRBV12-4 and TRBJ1-5; the TCRdb call, TRBD1, lacks DNA for checking. This CDR3 comprises 13 residues. The CDR3 here is CASSLKRGQPQHF.

V is TRBV15 and J is TRBJ2-5; TCRdb's D gene call, TRBD2, goes unchecked for lack of DNA. The germline V gene encodes CDR1 LNHNV and CDR2 YYDKDF (reference sequence). The CDR3 spans 16 residues. The CDR3 here is CATSRDWALTQETQYF. The entire variable domain, with the rest obtained from reference TRBV15 and TRBJ2-5, is as follows: DAMVIQNPRYQVTQFGKPVTLSCSQTLNHNVMYWYQQKSSQAPKLLFHYYDKDFNNEADTPDNFQSRRPNTSFCFLDIRSPGLGDTAMYLCATSRDWALTQETQYFGPGTRLLVL.

The V call is TRBV12-3 or TRBV12-4, the J call TRBJ2-5; TCRdb's D gene call, TRBD1, goes unchecked for lack of DNA. The length of the CDR3 is 15 residues. CDR3 loop: CASSSTTGGGETQYF.

The chain carries TRBV7-2 and TRBJ2-5. Germline V gives CDR1 SGHTA, CDR2 FQGNSA. The CDR3 contains 14 residues. Here the CDR3 reads CASSLAAVQETQYF.

The rearrangement links TRBV5-4 to TRBJ2-3; TCRdb designates TRBD1, a call that cannot be tested without DNA. CDR1 and CDR2 (germline): SGHNT, YYREEE (reference sequence). The CDR3 is made up of 12 amino acids. CDR3 amino acids: CASGGSTDTQYF.

CDR3 sequence reads: CASSFQQGNEQFF. This chain links TRBV7-7 with TRBJ2-1; TCRdb's D call of TRBD1 is untestable without DNA. Germline CDR1 and CDR2: SSHAT and FNYEAQ (reference sequence). CDR3 length equals 13 residues.

The CDR3 is CASSLEGNFRDSPLHF. The chain employs TRBV5-1 and TRBJ1-6. CDR1 is SGHRS and CDR2 is YFSETQ in the germline V gene. The CDR3 contains 16 residues.

The rearrangement joins TRBV29-1 to TRBJ2-6. Germline V CDR1 and CDR2: SQVTM, ANQGSEA. The CDR3 has 15 amino acids. The CDR3 reads CSVETASSGANVLTF.

V usage is TRBV14 and J usage is TRBJ2-1; TCRdb gives TRBD1 as the D gene, but with no DNA this cannot be confirmed. The germline V gene has CDR1 SGHDN and CDR2 FVKESK. The CDR3 has 15 amino acids. The CDR3 sequence is CASSQRLTGPNEQFF.

The rearrangement joins TRBV12-3 or TRBV12-4 to TRBJ2-1; absent DNA, TCRdb's TRBD2 call cannot be checked. The length of the CDR3 is 15 residues. This CDR3 is CASSWETSGKYEQFF.

This rearrangement joins TRBV20-1 to TRBJ2-7; TCRdb names TRBD2, which stays unverified in the absence of DNA. Germline V gives CDR1 DFQATT, CDR2 SNEGSKA (reference sequence). CDR3 length equals 15 residues. CDR3 in amino acids: CSARGRAGGPYEQYF.

The chain links TRBV28 to TRBJ2-2; as DNA is missing, the TRBD2 call by TCRdb cannot be tested. Germline loops: CDR1 MDHEN, CDR2 SYDVKM. The CDR3 sequence is 15 residues long. The CDR3: CASSSGSSGTGELFF.

V is TRBV28 and J is TRBJ2-7; TCRdb picks TRBD2, but there is no DNA to check that call. This CDR3 region has 13 residues. The germline CDR1 and CDR2 sequences are MDHEN and SYDVKM. CDR3 protein: CASSLVLGYEQYF.

The chain has TRBV4-1 and TRBJ2-1; TCRdb proposes TRBD2, but this gene call is untestable without DNA. The CDR3 is 15 residues long. Germline assignment: CDR1 MGHRA and CDR2 YSYEKL. The CDR3 is CASSQGLAGYGEQFF.

The chain carries TRBV27 and TRBJ2-1; TCRdb's D gene call, TRBD2, goes unchecked for lack of DNA. Looked up from germline, CDR1 is MNHEY and CDR2 is SMNVEV (reference sequence). The CDR3 contains 16 residues. The CDR3 loop reads CASSYYLRDLNNEQFF.

The V and J genes are TRBV5-1 and TRBJ2-7; TCRdb proposes TRBD1, but this gene call is untestable without DNA. This CDR3 comprises 13 residues. Germline assignment: CDR1 SGHRS and CDR2 YFSETQ. CDR3 amino acids: CASSPDNSYEQYF.

The chain is built from TRBV7-3 and TRBJ2-2. The CDR3 loop spans 15 amino acids. Germline V gene sequence: CDR1 SGHTA, CDR2 FQGTGA. CDR3 amino acids: CASSYVSSPTGELFF. Full variable domain (rest looked up from reference TRBV7-3 and TRBJ2-2): GAGVSQTPSNKVTEKGKYVELRCDPISGHTALYWYRQSLGQGPEFLIYFQGTGAADDSGLPNDRFFAVRPEGSVSTLKIQRTERGDSAVYLCASSYVSSPTGELFFGEGSRLTVL.

The chain joins TRBV27 to TRBJ2-1; TCRdb reports TRBD2, a call that lacks DNA to check it against. Germline V gene sequence: CDR1 MNHEY, CDR2 SMNVEV (reference sequence). The CDR3 has 15 amino acids. CDR3 in amino acids: CASRGWGERNNEQFF.

V gene TRBV6-1 combines with J gene TRBJ2-5; TCRdb lists TRBD1, though no DNA is available to test this call. In germline, CDR1 is MNHNS, CDR2 SASEGT. The CDR3 spans 14 residues. The CDR3 reads CASGYTGGEETQYF.

The chain links TRBV7-2 to TRBJ2-3; the TRBD1 assignment by TCRdb is unverifiable without DNA. Germline V gene sequence: CDR1 SGHTA, CDR2 FQGNSA. CDR3 length: 17 residues. CDR3 loop: CASSPQGAGLSTDTQYF. The variable domain in full, completed from reference TRBV7-2 and TRBJ2-3, reads GAGVSQSPSNKVTEKGKDVELRCDPISGHTALYWYRQSLGQGLEFLIYFQGNSAPDKSGLPSDRFSAERTGGSVSTLTIQRTQQEDSAVYLCASSPQGAGLSTDTQYFGPGTRLTVL.